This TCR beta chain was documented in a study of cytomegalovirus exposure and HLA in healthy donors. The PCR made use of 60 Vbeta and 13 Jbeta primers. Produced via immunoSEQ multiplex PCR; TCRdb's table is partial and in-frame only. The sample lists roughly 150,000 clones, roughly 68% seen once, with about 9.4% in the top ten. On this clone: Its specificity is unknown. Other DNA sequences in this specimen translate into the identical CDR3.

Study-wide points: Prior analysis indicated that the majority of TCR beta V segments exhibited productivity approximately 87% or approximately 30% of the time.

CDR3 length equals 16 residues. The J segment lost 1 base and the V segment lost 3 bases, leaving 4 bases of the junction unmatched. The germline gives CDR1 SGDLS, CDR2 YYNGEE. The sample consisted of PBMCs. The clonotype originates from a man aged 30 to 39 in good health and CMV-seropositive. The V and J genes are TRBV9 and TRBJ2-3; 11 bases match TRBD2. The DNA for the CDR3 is TGTGCCAGCAGCGCCTCGACTAGCGGGGGCACAGATACGCAGTATTTT. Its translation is CASSASTSGGTDTQYF.